These 26 T cell receptor beta chains were all obtained from the same sample, sequenced in a study of T cells after yellow fever vaccination. TCRdb re-called the 5' RACE reads through MiXCR, storing one row per CDR3 protein. The sample contains a few hundred thousand distinct CDR3 sequences, over 15% of which appear only once. This sample comprised PBMCs, obtained before the yellow fever booster vaccination. Receptor source: a young man who received the YFV17D yellow fever vaccine.

The CDR3 is CSGIGGMDTQYF. In nucleotides, the CDR3 is TGCAGTGGGATCGGGGGGATGGATACGCAGTATTTT. The chain combines TRBV20-1 with TRBJ2-3; 7 bases align to TRBD2. J gave up 6 bases and V 7 bases, and 7 bases lay outside the gene matches. The CDR3 is 12 amino acids. CDR1 and CDR2 from the germline V gene are DFQATT and SNEGSKA (reference sequence).

Ten or more counts support this clonotype. DNA of the CDR3: TGCGCCAGCAGATTACAGGGGGCCGGTGGCTACACCTTC. As protein: CASRLQGAGGYTF. V gene TRBV4-3 combines with J gene TRBJ1-2, with TRBD1 identical over 9 bases. The germline V gene encodes CDR1 LGHNA and CDR2 YSLEER. This CDR3 spans 13 amino acids. The trim removed 6 bases at V and 7 bases at J, leaving 6 bases unmatched.

This clonotype appeared a few times. The chain employs TRBV7-2 and TRBJ2-1; 11 nucleotides align to TRBD1. Trimming removed 6 bases from V and 7 bases from J; junction bases left unmatched: 8. This CDR3 has 15 amino acids. Germline loops: CDR1 SGHTA, CDR2 FQGNSA. CDR3 in amino acids: CASRSGTGGRNEQFF. DNA for the CDR3: TGTGCCAGCAGGTCCGGGACAGGGGGGAGGAATGAGCAGTTCTTC.

This clonotype was seen a few times. The V gene is TRBV10-3, the J gene TRBJ2-5, with TRBD1 matching 7 bases. With 5 bases clipped from V and 3 bases from J, the junction kept 9 bases outside the gene matches. The CDR3 contains 15 residues. The germline V gene has CDR1 ENHRY and CDR2 SYGVKD. The CDR3 nucleotides read TGTGCCATCAGTTCGGACAGGACCCTTGAAGAGACCCAGTACTTC. Amino acid sequence: CAISSDRTLEETQYF.

The chain employs TRBV20-1 and TRBJ1-2, with 11 bases identical to TRBD1. This CDR3 comprises 15 residues. The V segment lost 6 bases and the J segment 0 bases; nucleotides outside the gene matches: 6. The germline gives CDR1 DFQATT, CDR2 SNEGSKA (reference sequence). CDR3 coding DNA: TGCAGTGCCCTGGACAGGGGGCTCTCTAACTATGGCTACACCTTC. This gives the protein CSALDRGLSNYGYTF.

This clonotype was seen only a few times. The chain combines TRBV7-6 with TRBJ2-7; D not certain. The V gene's germline CDR1 is SGHVS and CDR2 FNYEAQ. The CDR3 has 13 residues. V lost 5 bases, J lost 2 bases, and 10 bases lay in between. CDR3 in amino acids: CASSDLLTYEQYF. CDR3 DNA: TGTGCCAGCAGCGACCTCCTCACCTACGAGCAGTACTTC.

The chain recombines TRBV3-1 with TRBJ2-7, with D possibly called TRBD1 or TRBD2 (5 bases each). The CDR3 runs to 14 residues. Germline V gives CDR1 LGHDT, CDR2 YNNKEL (reference sequence). The V end lost 2 bases, the J end lost 5 bases, and 13 bases lay between the germline ends. The CDR3 region is CASSQPTRDHEQYF. The CDR3 region has the DNA TGTGCCAGCAGCCAACCCACCAGGGACCACGAGCAGTACTTC.

This clonotype came up many times. The V and J genes are TRBV11-2 and TRBJ2-3; no clear D. CDR3 size: 14 residues. V shed 0 bases and J shed 4 bases, with 8 bases lying between them. Germline V gives CDR1 SGHAT, CDR2 FQNNGV. CDR3 DNA sequence: TGTGCCAGCAGCTTAGATCCCCAGCCAGATACGCAGTATTTT. This gives the protein CASSLDPQPDTQYF. The full variable domain, rest sourced from reference TRBV11-2 and TRBJ2-3, is EAGVAQSPRYKIIEKRQSVAFWCNPISGHATLYWYQQILGQGPKLLIQFQNNGVVDDSQLPKDRFSAERLKGVDSTLKIQPAKLEDSAVYLCASSLDPQPDTQYFGPGTRLTVL.

The chain is built from TRBV12-3 or TRBV12-4 and TRBJ1-2; a possible D gene is TRBD1 (6 bases). This CDR3 is 12 amino acids long. Trimming took off 5 bases at V and 4 bases at J, with 8 bases between the two ends. The CDR3 protein is CASSRGVYGYTF. DNA of the CDR3: TGTGCCAGCAGTAGGGGGGTCTATGGCTACACCTTC.

Only a few counts were recorded for this clonotype. V gene TRBV6-2 or TRBV6-3 combines with J gene TRBJ1-1, with D tentatively TRBD1 (6 bases). CDR3 size: 14 residues. V shed 0 bases and J shed 1 base, with 6 bases lying between them. Germline V gives CDR1 MNHEY, CDR2 SVGEGT. In DNA, the CDR3 is TGTGCCAGCAGTTACTCACAGGGGAACACTGAAGCTTTCTTT. Translating it yields CASSYSQGNTEAFF.

This clonotype was seen a handful of times. The chain joins TRBV24-1 to TRBJ2-5; the D gene is possibly TRBD1 (6 bases). Germline V CDR1 and CDR2: KGHDR, SFDVKD. Trimming removed 7 bases at V and 5 bases at J, with 13 bases between. The CDR3 runs 13 residues. CDR3 nucleotides: TGTGCCACCAGACCGACAGGAAAGGAGACCCAGTACTTC. It encodes CATRPTGKETQYF.

The V gene is TRBV7-9, the J gene TRBJ2-3; D not certain. Trimming pared 4 bases from V and 10 bases from J, leaving 6 bases between. The CDR3 is 10 amino acids. In germline, CDR1 is SEHNR, CDR2 FQNEAQ (reference sequence). This chain's CDR3 is CASSSASQYF. For the CDR3, the DNA is TGTGCCAGCAGCTCCGCTTCGCAGTATTTT.

In its sample, this clonotype was seen a few times. The CDR3 spells CASSMRTGAGYTF. In DNA form, the CDR3 reads TGTGCCAGCAGCATGCGGACAGGGGCTGGCTACACCTTC. The chain links TRBV12-3 or TRBV12-4 to TRBJ1-2; 9 bases line up with TRBD1. V trimming: 6 bases; J trimming: 7 bases; junction bases outside the gene matches: 6. The CDR3 sequence is 13 residues long.

This chain links TRBV7-2 with TRBJ2-2; the D gene is possibly TRBD2 (6 bases). The CDR3 sequence is 16 residues long. V was cut by 5 bases and J by 1 base, with 14 bases left in between. Germline CDR1 SGHTA, CDR2 FQGNSA. DNA of the CDR3: TGTGCCAGCAGCCAAACGGGGGTGGTGAACACCGGGGAGCTGTTTTTT. It encodes CASSQTGVVNTGELFF. The variable domain in full, with the rest retrieved from reference TRBV7-2 and TRBJ2-2, is GAGVSQSPSNKVTEKGKDVELRCDPISGHTALYWYRQSLGQGLEFLIYFQGNSAPDKSGLPSDRFSAERTGGSVSTLTIQRTQQEDSAVYLCASSQTGVVNTGELFFGEGSRLTVL.

The V call is TRBV29-1, the J call TRBJ2-5, with 9 positions matching TRBD2. V lost 4 bases to trimming and J lost 2 bases; unmatched junction nucleotides: 5. The germline V gene encodes CDR1 SQVTM and CDR2 ANQGSEA. The CDR3 is 14 residues long. CDR3 region: CSVGRGGFQETQYF. The CDR3 coding sequence is TGCAGCGTTGGGCGGGGGGGATTTCAAGAGACCCAGTACTTC.

This clonotype turned up a few times. The genes are TRBV15 and TRBJ2-2; TRBD1 is a possible D gene (5 bases). The V and J ends lost 0 bases and 6 bases respectively, with 11 bases between them. Per the germline V gene, CDR1 is LNHNV and CDR2 is YYDKDF (reference sequence). This CDR3 spans 15 amino acids. The CDR3 nucleotides read TGTGCCACCAGCAGAGACAGGGTTGTCGCCGGGGAGCTGTTTTTT. It codes for CATSRDRVVAGELFF. Drawing the rest from reference TRBV15 and TRBJ2-2, the complete variable domain is DAMVIQNPRYQVTQFGKPVTLSCSQTLNHNVMYWYQQKSSQAPKLLFHYYDKDFNNEADTPDNFQSRRPNTSFCFLDIRSPGLGDTAMYLCATSRDRVVAGELFFGEGSRLTVL.

This chain connects TRBV28 to TRBJ1-2; 7 nucleotides line up with TRBD1. V shed 6 bases, J shed 7 bases, and the junction held 11 bases outside the gene matches. The germline V gene encodes CDR1 MDHEN and CDR2 SYDVKM. This CDR3 spans 14 amino acids. The CDR3, as DNA: TGTGCCAGCAGCACCGACCGGGACAGCTTTGGCTACACCTTC. Translating gives CASSTDRDSFGYTF.

V gene TRBV9 combines with J gene TRBJ1-1; D uncertain. CDR3 length equals 14 residues. Germline CDR1 SGDLS, CDR2 YYNGEE. V was pared by 4 bases and J by 3 bases, with 13 bases between. The CDR3 DNA reads TGTGCCAGCAGCCCCATCCGACGGGACACTGAAGCTTTCTTT. Protein: CASSPIRRDTEAFF.

DNA of the CDR3: TGCGCCAGCAGCCAATCCTTTTGGGACAGGGGGCGCCGGTCGAACACTGAAGCTTTCTTT. It is translated as CASSQSFWDRGRRSNTEAFF. This chain links TRBV4-3 with TRBJ1-1; TRBD1 matches at 12 bases. V shed 2 bases, J shed 1 base, and the junction held 14 bases outside the gene matches. Germline CDR1 LGHNA, CDR2 YSLEER. The CDR3 extends over 20 amino acids.

V usage is TRBV27 and J usage is TRBJ1-6, with a tentative D call TRBD1 (6 bases). Germline CDR1 MNHEY, CDR2 SMNVEV (reference sequence). The CDR3 has 15 amino acids. Trimming removed 6 bases at V and 10 bases at J, with 19 bases between. DNA of the CDR3: TGTGCCAGCAGACTCTGGGGGGGGCGAGGATCACCCCTCCACTTT. Amino acid sequence: CASRLWGGRGSPLHF.

J is TRBJ1-2 and V is TRBV25-1; D gene ambiguous. V gave up 1 base and J gave up 7 bases, with 10 bases separating them. Germline V gives CDR1 MGHDK, CDR2 SYGVNS. There are 13 residues in the CDR3. CDR3: CASSEFGATGYTF. For the CDR3, the DNA is TGTGCCAGCAGTGAATTCGGAGCGACTGGCTACACCTTC.

The sample holds a few counts of this clonotype. Compared with germline, one end of the junction differs, possibly owing to a read error. V usage is TRBV5-4 and J usage is TRBJ2-1, with 8 bases aligning to TRBD1. This CDR3 region has 15 residues. The germline V gene has CDR1 SGHNT and CDR2 YYREEE (reference sequence). The CDR3 protein is CASSLDRAKYNEQFF. DNA of the CDR3: TGTGCCAGCAGTTTGGACAGGGCTAAATACAATGAGCAGTTCTTC.

In this sample, this clonotype turned up many times. The CDR3 DNA reads as TGTGCCAGCAGTGATTATCCCGCAGGTGAAGCTTTCTTT. It codes for CASSDYPAGEAFF. The genes are TRBV25-1 and TRBJ1-1; D uncertain. Germline lookup yields CDR1 MGHDK and CDR2 SYGVNS. The CDR3 totals 13 residues. The V end lost 3 bases, the J end lost 7 bases, and 12 bases lay between the germline ends. The entire variable domain, with the rest obtained from reference TRBV25-1 and TRBJ1-1, is as follows: EADIYQTPRYLVIGTGKKITLECSQTMGHDKMYWYQQDPGMELHLIHYSYGVNSTEKGDLSSESTVSRIRTEHFPLTLESARPSHTSQYLCASSDYPAGEAFFGQGTRLTVV.

The V gene is TRBV20-1, the J gene TRBJ1-1; D unresolved. This CDR3 is built from 14 residues. Trimming took off 2 bases at V and 4 bases at J, with 14 bases between the two ends. From germline, CDR1 is DFQATT and CDR2 SNEGSKA (reference sequence). The CDR3 loop is CSARWGASSTEAFF. The CDR3 region has the DNA TGCAGTGCTAGATGGGGAGCAAGCAGCACTGAAGCTTTCTTT.

This clonotype has a handful of counts. The V gene is TRBV5-1, the J gene TRBJ2-7, with 7 bases matching TRBD1. Germline trimming cut 4 bases from V and 2 bases from J; bases unmatched to any gene: 6. The germline CDR1 and CDR2 sequences are SGHRS and YFSETQ. The CDR3 contains 14 residues. CDR3 coding DNA: TGCGCCAGCAGCGCCGACGGACAGGCCTACGAGCAGTACGTC. Protein: CASSADGQAYEQYV.

This clonotype has a handful of counts. The gene calls are TRBV5-4 and TRBJ2-3; 7 bases align to TRBD2. The CDR3 consists of 13 residues. Germline V gene lookup returns CDR1 SGHNT and CDR2 YYREEE (reference sequence). V was clipped by 3 bases and J by 10 bases; unmatched bases: 8. CDR3 region: CASSSDGREAQYF. The CDR3 nucleotides are TGTGCCAGCAGCTCGGATGGCCGGGAGGCGCAGTATTTT.